This TCR beta chain originates from a study of blood T cell repertoires in COVID-19. Turning to the study itself: The United States, Italy and Spain were the sources of the acute and convalescent COVID-19 samples.

Categorization into cohorts depended on clinical history that participants reported. During the 2 weeks before they entered the study, exposed participants had met someone with a PCR-confirmed or clinician-diagnosed COVID-19 case. The CDR3 extends over 16 amino acids. Unmatched junction bases numbered 15, after V lost 7 bases and J lost 4 bases. Germline CDR1 is MGHDK and CDR2 is SYGVNS. In the original workflow: Reference gene primer amplification gave estimated nucleated cell counts. Sequencing was performed with immunoSEQ multiplex PCR; in TCRdb, only in-frame clones are kept and a portion is missing. The V and J calls and the clone size are those of that table, but D and trimming were determined from the DNA. The data contain some 340,000 clones, 85% to 95% of them singletons.

This clonotype was obtained from a woman aged 25-40 years who had been exposed to COVID-19. The chain employs TRBV25-1 and TRBJ1-1, with 7 bases aligning to TRBD1. Source material: PBMCs or T cells enriched from blood (not recorded which). The CDR3 bases are TGTGCCAGCACCCCACAGGGGCGCGGCCGGGGCACTGAAGCTTTCTTT. Its translation: CASTPQGRGRGTEAFF.